This T cell receptor beta chain appears in the sequencing data of a study of beta chain features in type 1 diabetes. This clone was seen only a few times. Sequencing targeted expressed TCRB transcripts, as all isolated RNA had been reverse transcribed. Profiled with immunoSEQ multiplex PCR; TCRdb holds only in-frame clones, not every one. This sample yields a few hundred thousand clones, of which over 12% are seen a single time; approximately 0.019% belongs to the top ten. Source material: naive CD4+ T cells from blood. This clonotype originated in a young woman in good health.

This CDR3 reads CASSLGLANTGELFF. CDR3 DNA sequence: TGTGCCAGCAGCTTAGGCCTGGCAAACACCGGGGAGCTGTTTTTT. This chain uses TRBV13 with TRBJ2-2, with D unresolved. The V end lost 0 bases, the J end lost 2 bases, and 7 bases lay between the germline ends. The germline gives CDR1 PRHDT, CDR2 FYEKMQ (reference sequence). This CDR3 is built from 15 residues. The full variable domain, its missing parts supplied by reference TRBV13 and TRBJ2-2, is AAGVIQSPRHLIKEKRETATLKCYPIPRHDTVYWYQQGPGQDPQFLISFYEKMQSDKGSIPDRFSAQQFSDYHSELNMSSLELGDSALYFCASSLGLANTGELFFGEGSRLTVL.